The rows below give T cell receptor beta chains drawn from one sample of a study of sequential checkpoint blockade in melanoma. Data came from immunoSEQ multiplex PCR; TCRdb stores just in-frame clones and leaves some out. This table has about 20,000 clones, 73% appearing once. The specimen was CD8+ T cells sorted from blood (inferred from file names), collected from a patient given nivolumab and ipilimumab in sequence. These receptors were collected from a human donor with melanoma. Each CDR3 is given with its conserved first and last residue. Each record gives: J gene, V gene, D gene, clone size, CDR3 protein, CDR3 DNA. A D gene is named only where the DNA matches it firmly. Clone size appears in some rows only: once, few, many, or a class for an expanded clone.

TRBJ1-1 | TRBV4-1 | . | . | CASSQEPVRGTEAFF | TGCGCCAGCAGCCAAGAACCAGTCCGTGGCACTGAAGCTTTCTTT
TRBJ2-7 | TRBV5-4 | . | . | CASSFSTGTYEQYF | TGTGCCAGCAGCTTTAGTACAGGTACTTACGAGCAGTACTTC
TRBJ2-7 | TRBV27 | TRBD2 | . | CASSLLTSGGGGYEQYF | TGTGCCAGCAGTTTATTAACTAGCGGGGGAGGCGGGTACGAGCAGTACTTC
TRBJ2-7 | TRBV7-6 | TRBD1 | large | CASSFGTGTYEQYF | TGTGCCAGCAGCTTCGGGACAGGGACGTACGAGCAGTACTTC
TRBJ2-5 | TRBV10-3 | . | once | CAISDQGRRETQYF | TGTGCCATCAGTGATCAGGGGCGTAGGGAGACCCAGTACTTC
TRBJ2-7 | TRBV6-5 | . | . | CASSYLPGSYEQYF | TGTGCCAGCAGTTACCTGCCAGGGTCCTACGAGCAGTACTTC
TRBJ2-2 | TRBV5-1 | . | . | CASSLGHQVIPGELFF | TGCGCCAGCAGCTTGGGACACCAGGTCATCCCCGGGGAGCTGTTTTTT
TRBJ1-1 | TRBV27 | TRBD1 | . | CASSATGTGGWNTEAFF | TGTGCCAGCAGCGCAACGGGGACAGGGGGCTGGAACACTGAAGCTTTCTTT
TRBJ1-1 | TRBV6-1 | . | . | CASSENVENTEAFF | TGTGCCAGCAGTGAAAATGTAGAAAACACTGAAGCTTTCTTT
TRBJ2-7 | TRBV27 | TRBD1 | . | CASRTGEVGEQYF | TGTGCCAGCAGGACAGGGGAAGTTGGCGAGCAGTACTTC
TRBJ2-7 | TRBV19 | TRBD2 | . | CASSSFPGLAGAPYEQYF | TGTGCCAGTAGTTCCTTTCCGGGACTAGCGGGAGCCCCCTACGAGCAGTACTTC
TRBJ1-2 | TRBV5-1 | . | . | CASSLADGSGTGYTF | TGCGCCAGCAGCTTGGCGGACGGCAGCGGTACGGGCTACACCTTC
TRBJ1-1 | TRBV5-1 | . | . | CASSSPPDTEAFF | TGCGCCAGCAGCTCCCCCCCCGACACTGAAGCTTTCTTT
TRBJ1-1 | TRBV29-1 | . | once | CSVEATGWANTEAFF | TGCAGCGTTGAAGCCACAGGGTGGGCGAACACTGAAGCTTTCTTT
TRBJ1-3 | TRBV7-8 | . | . | CASSLIPQDQKGIYF | TGTGCCAGCAGCTTAATCCCACAGGACCAGAAGGGCATATATTTT
TRBJ1-2 | TRBV6-5 | TRBD1 | medium-sized | CASSYSAPRGLDGYTF | TGTGCCAGCAGTTACTCCGCTCCCAGGGGGCTGGATGGCTACACCTTC
TRBJ2-7 | TRBV7-9 | TRBD1 | . | CASSAPPGDRDYEQYF | TGTGCCAGCAGCGCTCCCCCCGGGGACAGGGACTACGAGCAGTACTTC
TRBJ2-1 | TRBV27 | . | . | CASSFLLTANEQFF | TGTGCCAGCAGTTTCCTCTTGACAGCTAATGAGCAGTTCTTC
TRBJ2-1 | TRBV6-5 | TRBD2 | . | CASSSGTSAYNEQFF | TGTGCCAGCAGCTCCGGGACTAGCGCTTACAATGAGCAGTTCTTC
TRBJ2-7 | TRBV7-9 | . | few | CASSLAAGWGEQYF | TGTGCCAGCAGCTTGGCGGCGGGATGGGGCGAGCAGTACTTC
TRBJ1-2 | TRBV10-3 | . | once | CAISTDSPASGYTF | TGTGCCATCAGTACGGACAGCCCGGCTAGCGGCTACACCTTC
TRBJ1-2 | TRBV27 | TRBD1 | . | CASSLGTGYYGYTF | TGTGCCAGCAGTTTAGGGACAGGATACTATGGCTACACCTTC
TRBJ1-4 | TRBV7-9 | TRBD1 | . | CASSQDTGGGEKLFF | TGCGCCAGCAGCCAAGACACAGGGGGTGGTGAAAAACTGTTTTTT
TRBJ1-1 | TRBV7-9 | TRBD1 | medium-sized | CASSPETGWNTEAFF | TGTGCCAGCAGCCCTGAGACAGGGTGGAACACTGAAGCTTTCTTT
TRBJ2-1 | TRBV9 | TRBD2 | once | CASSPRVGGAYNEQFF | TGTGCCAGCAGCCCCCGGGTTGGGGGGGCCTACAATGAGCAGTTCTTC
TRBJ2-7 | TRBV6-5 | . | few | CASSYYFSYEQYF | TGTGCCAGCAGTTACTACTTTTCGTACGAGCAGTACTTC
TRBJ2-1 | TRBV28 | . | . | CASSLGLFERSSYNEQFF | TGTGCCAGCAGTTTAGGGTTGTTCGAGAGGAGCTCCTACAATGAGCAGTTCTTC
TRBJ1-2 | TRBV7-9 | TRBD1 | . | CASSLAGTGAVYGYTF | TGTGCCAGCAGCCTCGCCGGGACAGGGGCCGTCTATGGCTACACCTTC
TRBJ2-7 | TRBV7-3 | TRBD2 | . | CASSPLAGAYEQYF | TGTGCCAGCAGCCCACTAGCGGGGGCCTACGAGCAGTACTTC